The present TCR beta chain was sequenced within a study of blood T cell repertoires in COVID-19. In the study overall: Samples of COVID-19 (acute and convalescent) were obtained from the United States, Italy and Spain. The analysed material was cDNA or gDNA that came from T cells, B-cell-depleted T cells, or PBMCs.

Per the original methods: Using reference gene primer amplification, nucleated cell counts were estimated. Repertoires were generated with immunoSEQ multiplex PCR, while TCRdb's copy carries only in-frame clones and drops some. V and J calls and clone size are given by that table; D and trimming were obtained from the DNA. This table has approximately 57,000 clones, approximately 87% appearing once. The CDR3 runs 12 residues. The ends were cut back, 7 bases at V and 3 bases at J, with 9 bases in the middle. The origin of this receptor is a man aged 40-55 years with active COVID-19. The chain joins TRBV12-3 or TRBV12-4 to TRBJ1-1; no clear D gene. The sequencing sample was made of peripheral blood. CDR3 sequence (DNA): TGTGCCAGCAACGGGGAACACACTGAAGCTTTCTTT. Amino acid sequence: CASNGEHTEAFF.